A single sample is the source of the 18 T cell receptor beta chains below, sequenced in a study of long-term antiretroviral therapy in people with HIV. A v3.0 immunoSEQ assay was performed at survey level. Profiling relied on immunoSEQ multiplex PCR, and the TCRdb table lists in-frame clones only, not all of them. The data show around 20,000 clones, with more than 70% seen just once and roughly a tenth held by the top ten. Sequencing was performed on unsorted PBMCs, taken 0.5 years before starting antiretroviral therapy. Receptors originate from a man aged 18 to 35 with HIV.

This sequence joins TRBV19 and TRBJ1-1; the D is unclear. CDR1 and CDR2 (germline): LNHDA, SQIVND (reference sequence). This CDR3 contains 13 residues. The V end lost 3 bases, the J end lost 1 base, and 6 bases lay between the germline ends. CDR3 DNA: TGTGCCAGTAGTATTGGACCGAACACTGAAGCTTTCTTT. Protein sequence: CASSIGPNTEAFF. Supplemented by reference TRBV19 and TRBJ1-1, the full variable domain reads DGGITQSPKYLFRKEGQNVTLSCEQNLNHDAMYWYRQDPGQGLRLIYYSQIVNDFQKGDIAEGYSVSREKKESFPLTVTSAQKNPTAFYLCASSIGPNTEAFFGQGTRLTVV.

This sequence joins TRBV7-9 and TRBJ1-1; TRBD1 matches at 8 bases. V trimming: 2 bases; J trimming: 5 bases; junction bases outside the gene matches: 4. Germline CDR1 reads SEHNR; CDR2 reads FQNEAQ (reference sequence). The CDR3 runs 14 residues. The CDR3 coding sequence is TGTGCCAGCAGCTTATCGACAGGGGATACTGAAGCTTTCTTT. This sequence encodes CASSLSTGDTEAFF.

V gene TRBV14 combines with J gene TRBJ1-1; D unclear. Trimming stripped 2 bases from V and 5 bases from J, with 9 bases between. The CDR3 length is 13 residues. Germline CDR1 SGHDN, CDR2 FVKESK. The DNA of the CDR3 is TGTGCCAGCAGCCAACGGCGGATAACTGAAGCTTTCTTT. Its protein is CASSQRRITEAFF.

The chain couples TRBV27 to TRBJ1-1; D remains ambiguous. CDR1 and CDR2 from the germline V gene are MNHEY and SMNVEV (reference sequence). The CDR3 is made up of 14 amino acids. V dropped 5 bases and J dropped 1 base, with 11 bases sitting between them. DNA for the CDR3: TGTGCCAGCAGTCCTAGGACGGGGAACACTGAAGCTTTCTTT. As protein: CASSPRTGNTEAFF.

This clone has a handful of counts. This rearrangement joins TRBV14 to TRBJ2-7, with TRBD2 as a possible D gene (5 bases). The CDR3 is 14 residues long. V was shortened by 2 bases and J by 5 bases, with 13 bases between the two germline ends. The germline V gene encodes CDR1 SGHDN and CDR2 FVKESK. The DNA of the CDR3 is TGTGCCAGCAGCCAATGGACTGCCCGGGACGAGCAGTACTTC. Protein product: CASSQWTARDEQYF.

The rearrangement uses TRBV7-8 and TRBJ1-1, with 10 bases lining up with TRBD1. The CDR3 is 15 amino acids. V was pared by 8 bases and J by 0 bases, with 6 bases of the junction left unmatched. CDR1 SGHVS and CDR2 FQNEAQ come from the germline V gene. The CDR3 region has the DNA TGTGCCAGCGGCGGACAGGGGGATTTGAACACTGAAGCTTTCTTT. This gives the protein CASGGQGDLNTEAFF.

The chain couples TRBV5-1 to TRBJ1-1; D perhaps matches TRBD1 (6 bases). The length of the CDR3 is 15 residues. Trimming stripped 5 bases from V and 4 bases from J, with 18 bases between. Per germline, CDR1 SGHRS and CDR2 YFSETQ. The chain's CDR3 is CASSGQGKPVTEAFF. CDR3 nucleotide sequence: TGCGCCAGCAGTGGGCAGGGGAAGCCGGTCACTGAAGCTTTCTTT.

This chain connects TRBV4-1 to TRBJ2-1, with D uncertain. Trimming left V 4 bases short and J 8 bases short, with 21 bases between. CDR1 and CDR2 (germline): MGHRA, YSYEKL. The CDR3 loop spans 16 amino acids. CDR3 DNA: TGCGCCAGCAGCCTTCAATCCAGTCCCCTTGGGGATGAGCAGTTCTTC. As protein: CASSLQSSPLGDEQFF.

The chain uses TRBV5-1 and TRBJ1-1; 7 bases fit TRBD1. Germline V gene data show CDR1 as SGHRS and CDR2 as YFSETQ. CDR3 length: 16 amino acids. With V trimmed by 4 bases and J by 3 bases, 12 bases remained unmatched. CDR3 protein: CASSKASTGWDTEAFF. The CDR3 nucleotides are TGCGCCAGCAGCAAGGCCTCGACAGGGTGGGACACTGAAGCTTTCTTT.

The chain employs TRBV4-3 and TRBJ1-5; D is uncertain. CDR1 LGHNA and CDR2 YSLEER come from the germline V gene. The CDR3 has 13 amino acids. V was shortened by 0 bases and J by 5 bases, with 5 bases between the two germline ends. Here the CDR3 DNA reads TGCGCCAGCAGCCAAGATCTCGATCAGCCCCAGCATTTT. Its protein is CASSQDLDQPQHF.

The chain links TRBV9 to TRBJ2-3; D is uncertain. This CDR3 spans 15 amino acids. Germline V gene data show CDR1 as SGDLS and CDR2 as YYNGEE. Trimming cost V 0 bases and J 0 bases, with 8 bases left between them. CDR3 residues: CASSVEAYSTDTQYF. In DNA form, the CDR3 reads TGTGCCAGCAGCGTAGAGGCTTATAGCACAGATACGCAGTATTTT.

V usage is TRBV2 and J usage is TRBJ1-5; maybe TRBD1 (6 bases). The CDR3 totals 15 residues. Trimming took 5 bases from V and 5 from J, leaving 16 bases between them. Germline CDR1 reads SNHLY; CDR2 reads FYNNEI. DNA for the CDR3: TGTGCCAGCAGTTCAGGCGGGGGGGCGCATCAGCCCCAGCATTTT. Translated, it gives CASSSGGGAHQPQHF.

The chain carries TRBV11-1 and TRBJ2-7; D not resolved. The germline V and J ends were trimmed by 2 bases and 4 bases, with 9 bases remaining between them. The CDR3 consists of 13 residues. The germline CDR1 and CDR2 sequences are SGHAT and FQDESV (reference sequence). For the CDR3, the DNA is TGTGCCAGCAGCTTACAGGTCGGATACGAGCAGTACTTC. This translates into CASSLQVGYEQYF.

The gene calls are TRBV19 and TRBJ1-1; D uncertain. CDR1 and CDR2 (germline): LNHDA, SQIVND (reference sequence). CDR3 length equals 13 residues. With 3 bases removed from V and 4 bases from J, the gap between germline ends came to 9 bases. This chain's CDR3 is CASSIVRSTEAFF. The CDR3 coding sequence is TGTGCCAGTAGTATTGTGCGTAGCACTGAAGCTTTCTTT.

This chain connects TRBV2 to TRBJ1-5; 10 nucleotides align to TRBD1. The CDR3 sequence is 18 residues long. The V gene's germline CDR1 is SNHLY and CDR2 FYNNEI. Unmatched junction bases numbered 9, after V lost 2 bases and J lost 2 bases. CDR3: CASSEFGTGEVGNQPQHF. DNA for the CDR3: TGTGCCAGCAGTGAATTTGGGACAGGGGAAGTAGGCAATCAGCCCCAGCATTTT.

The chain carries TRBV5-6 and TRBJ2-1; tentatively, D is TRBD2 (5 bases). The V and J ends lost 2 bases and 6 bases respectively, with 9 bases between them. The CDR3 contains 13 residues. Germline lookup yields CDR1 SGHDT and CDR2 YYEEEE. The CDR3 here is CASSFGGGNEQFF. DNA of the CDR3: TGTGCCAGCAGCTTTGGAGGCGGCAATGAGCAGTTCTTC.

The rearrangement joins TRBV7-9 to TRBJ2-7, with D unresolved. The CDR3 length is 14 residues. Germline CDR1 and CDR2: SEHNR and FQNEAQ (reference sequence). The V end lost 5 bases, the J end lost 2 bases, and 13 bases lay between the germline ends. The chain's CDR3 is CASSSSDTTYEQYF. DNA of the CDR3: TGTGCCAGCAGCAGCTCCGACACGACCTACGAGCAGTACTTC. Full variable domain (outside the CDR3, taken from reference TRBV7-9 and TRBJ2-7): DTGVSQNPRHKITKRGQNVTFRCDPISEHNRLYWYRQTLGQGPEFLTYFQNEAQLEKSRLLSDRFSAERPKGSFSTLEIQRTEQGDSAMYLCASSSSDTTYEQYFGPGTRLTVT.

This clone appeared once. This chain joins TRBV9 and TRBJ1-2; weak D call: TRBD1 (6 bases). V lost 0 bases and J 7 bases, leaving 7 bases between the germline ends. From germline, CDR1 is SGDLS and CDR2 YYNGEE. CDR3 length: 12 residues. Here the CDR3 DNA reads TGTGCCAGCAGCGTAGGAGGGGGTGGCTACACCTTC. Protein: CASSVGGGGYTF.